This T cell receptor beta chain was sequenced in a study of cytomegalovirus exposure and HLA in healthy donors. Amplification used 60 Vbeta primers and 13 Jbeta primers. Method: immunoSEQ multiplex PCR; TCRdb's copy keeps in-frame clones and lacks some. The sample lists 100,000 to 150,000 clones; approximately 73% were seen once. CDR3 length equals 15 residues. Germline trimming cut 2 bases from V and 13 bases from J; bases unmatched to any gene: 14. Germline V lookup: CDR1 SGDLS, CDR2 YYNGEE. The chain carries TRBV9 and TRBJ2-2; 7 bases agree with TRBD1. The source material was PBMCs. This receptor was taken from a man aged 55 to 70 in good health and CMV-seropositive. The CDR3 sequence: CASSVDTVAGGVLFF. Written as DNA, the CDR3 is TGTGCCAGCAGCGTCGACACTGTTGCAGGGGGAGTGCTGTTTTTT.